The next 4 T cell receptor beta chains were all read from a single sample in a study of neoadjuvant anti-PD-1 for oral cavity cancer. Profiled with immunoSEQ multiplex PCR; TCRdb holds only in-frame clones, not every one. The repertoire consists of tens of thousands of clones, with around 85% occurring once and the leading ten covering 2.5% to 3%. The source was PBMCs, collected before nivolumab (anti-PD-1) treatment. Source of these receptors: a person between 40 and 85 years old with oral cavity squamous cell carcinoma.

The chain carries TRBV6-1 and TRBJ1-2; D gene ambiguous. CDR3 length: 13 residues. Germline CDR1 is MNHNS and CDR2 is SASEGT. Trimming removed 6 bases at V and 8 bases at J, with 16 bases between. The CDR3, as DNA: TGTGCCAGCAGGGAGGGCAGGCCGGGGGGCTACACCTTC. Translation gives CASREGRPGGYTF.

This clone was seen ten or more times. CDR3 residues: CASSDYRRAFF. As DNA, the CDR3 is TGTGCCAGCAGTGATTATCGAAGGGCTTTCTTT. The chain carries TRBV6-1 and TRBJ1-1; no reliable D call. Germline-derived CDR1 and CDR2 are MNHNS and SASEGT. Trimming left V 3 bases short and J 11 bases short, with 10 bases between. This CDR3 contains 11 residues.

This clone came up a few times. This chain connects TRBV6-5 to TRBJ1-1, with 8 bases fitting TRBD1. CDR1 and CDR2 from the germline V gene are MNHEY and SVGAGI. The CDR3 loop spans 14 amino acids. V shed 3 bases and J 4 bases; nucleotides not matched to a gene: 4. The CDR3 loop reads CASSYRTGTTEAFF. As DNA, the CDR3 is TGTGCCAGCAGTTATCGGACAGGGACCACTGAAGCTTTCTTT.

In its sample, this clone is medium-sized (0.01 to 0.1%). The CDR3 coding sequence is TGTGCCAGCAGCGTGGTTGCTACCTCCTACGAGCAGTACTTC. Its protein product is CASSVVATSYEQYF. The chain is built from TRBV9 and TRBJ2-7; D is unresolved. The CDR3 contains 14 residues. Deletions cut 2 bases from V and 0 bases from J, with 9 bases between. Germline V CDR1 and CDR2: SGDLS, YYNGEE.